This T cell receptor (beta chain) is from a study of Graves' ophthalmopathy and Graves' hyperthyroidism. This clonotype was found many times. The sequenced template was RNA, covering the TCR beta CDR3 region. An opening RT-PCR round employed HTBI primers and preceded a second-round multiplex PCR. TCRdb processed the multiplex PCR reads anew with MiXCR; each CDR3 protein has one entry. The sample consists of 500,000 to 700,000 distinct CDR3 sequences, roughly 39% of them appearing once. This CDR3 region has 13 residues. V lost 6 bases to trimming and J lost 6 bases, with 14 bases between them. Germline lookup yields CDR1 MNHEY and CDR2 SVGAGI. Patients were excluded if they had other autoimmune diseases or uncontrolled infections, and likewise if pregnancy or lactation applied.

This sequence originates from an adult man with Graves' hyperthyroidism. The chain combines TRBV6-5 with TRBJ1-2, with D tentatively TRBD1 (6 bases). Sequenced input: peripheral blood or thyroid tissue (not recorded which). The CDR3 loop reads CASSHRDWDGYTF. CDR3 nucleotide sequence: TGTGCCAGCAGCCACAGGGACTGGGATGGCTACACCTTC.